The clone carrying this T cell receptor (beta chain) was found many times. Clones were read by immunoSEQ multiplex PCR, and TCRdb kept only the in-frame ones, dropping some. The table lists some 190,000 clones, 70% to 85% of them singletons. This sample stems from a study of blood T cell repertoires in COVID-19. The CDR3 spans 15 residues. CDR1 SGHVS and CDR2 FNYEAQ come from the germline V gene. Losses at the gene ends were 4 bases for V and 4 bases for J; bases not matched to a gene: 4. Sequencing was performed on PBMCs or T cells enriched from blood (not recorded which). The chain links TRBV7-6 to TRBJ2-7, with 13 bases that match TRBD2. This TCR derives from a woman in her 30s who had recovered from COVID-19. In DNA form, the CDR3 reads TGTGCCAGCAGCTCGGAGACTAGCGGGAGGTACGAGCAGTACTTC. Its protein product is CASSSETSGRYEQYF.